Listed below are T cell receptor beta chains from one sample, sequenced in a study of identical twins. MiXCR, run by TCRdb on the 5' RACE reads, gives a single entry per CDR3 protein. Altogether roughly 690,000 distinct CDR3 sequences are present, 5.5% to 7.5% being singletons, with the ten largest covering under 2%. The specimen sequenced was naive T cells sorted from blood. These TCRs come from a man younger than 30 in good health. CDR3s include the opening cysteine and the closing phenylalanine or tryptophan.

>TRBV6-1
CASSEGTGGAGELFF
>TRBV6-4
CASSRGLAVTDTQYF
>TRBV12-3/TRBV12-4
CASSHGGRTDTQYF
>TRBV5-1
CASSFSSGRVSYNEQFF
>TRBV7-2
CASSLPGLAGVLAEQFF
>TRBV18
CASSPGPGEKLFF
>TRBV10-3
CATSPGLATQETQYF
>TRBV12-3/TRBV12-4
CASSLTLPGLVLQETQYF
>TRBV3-1
CASSPRLARPGELFF
>TRBV10-3
CAISEGPQETQYF
>TRBV7-9
CASSLLVQDGYTF
>TRBV21-1
CASSINRGPYYGYTF
>TRBV12-3/TRBV12-4
CASSLTGTSSHTGELFF
>TRBV29-1
CSVGQAAYEQYF
>TRBV2
CASGRLSYEQYF
>TRBV4-3
CASSQDRILEQFF
>TRBV24-1
CATSDSQRGEAFF
>TRBV20-1
CSARGRVTGELFF
>TRBV28
CATGVRTGADTQYF
>TRBV5-5
CASSPDPEKLFF
>TRBV29-1
CSVGGTALGNQPQHF
>TRBV6-2/TRBV6-3
CASSDLDQYTGELFF
>TRBV29-1
CSVEAVVLTYNEQFF
>TRBV28
CASRPGPRGETQYF
>TRBV5-1
CASSSGQGNGYTF
>TRBV28
CAILAGGQAHEQYF
>TRBV29-1
CSATAAAGANVLTF
>TRBV18
CASSPPDRVYNEQFF
>TRBV10-3
CAIRQGTDQFQETQYF
>TRBV29-1
CSVEEDKATDTQYF
>TRBV9
CASSEAGVEETQYF
>TRBV19
CASSPPRGNTEAFF
>TRBV11-3
CASRGPGPVAGELFF
>TRBV4-3
CASSQDTGSYEQYF
>TRBV5-6
CASSLTKGDNQPQHF
>TRBV12-3/TRBV12-4
CASSFRDTANSPLHF
>TRBV7-3
CASSRRGGITDTQYF
>TRBV6-2/TRBV6-3
CASCKAVLAKNIQYF
>TRBV4-2
CASSQDLTGVYGYTF
>TRBV24-1
CATSAAGGEQFF
>TRBV6-1
CASRVLPGLAATGELFF
>TRBV5-1
CASSTGTVQTQYF
>TRBV20-1
CSARDPGPREFYEQYF
>TRBV20-1
CSALAENTGELFF
>TRBV5-1
CASRTQGYNEQFF
>TRBV20-1
CSASADGGPNTDTQYF
>TRBV7-6
CASSLAGGTSGSNEQFF
>TRBV20-1
CSAERLAGESSDTQYF
>TRBV5-1
CASTPGLTGSSEAFF
>TRBV7-6
CASSHKLGLAVGNEQFF